The 31 T cell receptor beta chains reported below all come from one sample, sequenced in a study of monozygotic twins with inflammatory bowel disease. TCRdb re-called the 5' RACE reads and catalogs CDR3 proteins one per entry, DNA excluded. The table lists 300,000 to 350,000 distinct CDR3 sequences. Sequencing used blood. Every receptor here comes from a human donor with ulcerative colitis or Crohn's disease, or a healthy co-twin of an affected twin (not recorded which).

The chain couples TRBV7-8 to TRBJ2-4. This CDR3 is built from 14 residues. Germline values: CDR1 SGHVS, CDR2 FQNEAQ. The CDR3 loop reads CASSLSGMKNIQYF.

The chain links TRBV12-3 or TRBV12-4 to TRBJ1-5; TCRdb designates TRBD1, a call that cannot be tested without DNA. This CDR3 has 14 residues. CDR3 sequence reads: CASSRDRGNQPQHF.

V gene TRBV6-1 combines with J gene TRBJ2-5; TCRdb proposes TRBD2, but this gene call is untestable without DNA. This CDR3 region has 14 residues. The germline V gene encodes CDR1 MNHNS and CDR2 SASEGT. The chain's CDR3 is CASRRSSGGETQYF.

The rearrangement links TRBV20-1 to TRBJ2-5; with no DNA, the TCRdb D assignment of TRBD1 cannot be verified. There are 12 residues in the CDR3. Germline V gene sequence: CDR1 DFQATT, CDR2 SNEGSKA (reference sequence). The CDR3 is CSLDRDRETQYF.

V is TRBV30 and J is TRBJ2-2; TCRdb designates TRBD1, a call that cannot be tested without DNA. This CDR3 spans 13 amino acids. Germline lookup yields CDR1 GTSNPN and CDR2 SVGIG (reference sequence). CDR3 region: CAYRDRSAGELFF.

V is TRBV7-8 and J is TRBJ2-1; the TCRdb D gene call, TRBD2, has no DNA to confirm it. CDR1 SGHVS and CDR2 FQNEAQ come from the germline V gene. CDR3 length: 15 amino acids. CDR3 loop: CASSLGREAYNEQFF.

The V and J genes are TRBV4-1 and TRBJ2-1. The CDR3 runs 12 residues. Germline V lookup: CDR1 MGHRA, CDR2 YSYEKL. The CDR3 here is CASSQVLNEQFF.

The V and J genes are TRBV4-3 and TRBJ2-7. The length of the CDR3 is 15 residues. The V gene's germline CDR1 is LGHNA and CDR2 YSLEER. Here the CDR3 reads CASSQDMGSSNEQYF.

The chain combines TRBV7-8 with TRBJ2-7; TCRdb lists TRBD1, though no DNA is available to test this call. Germline CDR1 SGHVS, CDR2 FQNEAQ. This CDR3 has 16 amino acids. CDR3 amino acids: CASSAPWSSSSYEQYF.

The gene calls are TRBV5-6 and TRBJ2-3; TCRdb's D gene call, TRBD2, goes unchecked for lack of DNA. This CDR3 is built from 14 residues. Germline CDR1 SGHDT, CDR2 YYEEEE. The CDR3 loop reads CASSPELAEDTQYF.

The V call is TRBV7-8, the J call TRBJ1-1; TCRdb outputs TRBD1, but without DNA this stays unchecked. The germline CDR1 and CDR2 sequences are SGHVS and FQNEAQ. This CDR3 contains 14 residues. CDR3 residues: CASSLGQGAAEAFF.

This chain connects TRBV4-1 to TRBJ2-5; TCRdb returns TRBD2, unconfirmable since there is no DNA. The CDR3 has 11 residues. CDR1 is MGHRA and CDR2 is YSYEKL in the germline V gene. CDR3 region: CASSDAGTQYF.

V and J are TRBV5-1 and TRBJ2-5; TCRdb outputs TRBD2, but without DNA this stays unchecked. The CDR3 totals 13 residues. Per the germline V gene, CDR1 is SGHRS and CDR2 is YFSETQ. CDR3 amino acids: CASRIPPQETQYF.

This rearrangement joins TRBV19 to TRBJ2-7; TCRdb picks TRBD1, but there is no DNA to check that call. CDR1 is LNHDA and CDR2 is SQIVND in the germline V gene (reference sequence). The CDR3 sequence is 16 residues long. CDR3 protein: CASSIKGTGGLYEQYF.

The chain combines TRBV6-6 with TRBJ2-1. This CDR3 is 13 amino acids long. From germline, CDR1 is MNHNY and CDR2 SVGAGI (reference sequence). The CDR3 loop reads CASSYTAYNEQFF.

J is TRBJ1-1 and V is TRBV7-2. CDR3 length equals 13 residues. CDR1 is SGHTA, CDR2 FQGNSA, per germline. The CDR3 reads CASSIGFPSEAFF.

The chain employs TRBV12-3 or TRBV12-4 and TRBJ2-7; TCRdb selects TRBD1, and the lack of DNA leaves this call unchecked. The CDR3 consists of 14 residues. The CDR3 spells CASRSMGGAYEQYF.

This chain connects TRBV21-1 to TRBJ2-6; checking the TCRdb D call of TRBD1 is not possible without DNA. TRBV21-1 is a pseudogene. CDR3 length: 21 residues. CDR3 protein: CASSPTQRPDRKSSGANVLTF.

V usage is TRBV9 and J usage is TRBJ2-3. Germline CDR1 and CDR2: SGDLS and YYNGEE. The CDR3 totals 15 residues. The CDR3 sequence: CASSTHSPSTDTQYF.

This chain joins TRBV7-9 and TRBJ1-1. Germline CDR1 is SEHNR and CDR2 is FQNEAQ (reference sequence). The CDR3 extends over 14 amino acids. This chain's CDR3 is CASHRSAGATEAFF.

V gene TRBV20-1 combines with J gene TRBJ2-1. Looked up from germline, CDR1 is DFQATT and CDR2 is SNEGSKA (reference sequence). The CDR3 extends over 15 amino acids. This CDR3 reads CSASSPTISYNEQFF.

This chain links TRBV11-2 with TRBJ2-7; no DNA is available, so the TRBD2 call from TCRdb remains unchecked. This CDR3 has 15 amino acids. Germline CDR1 reads SGHAT; CDR2 reads FQNNGV. The CDR3 reads CASSIRGAMIDEQYF.

The chain has TRBV19 and TRBJ2-3; TCRdb's assignment of TRBD1 cannot be checked, as there is no DNA. Germline-derived CDR1 and CDR2 are LNHDA and SQIVND (reference sequence). The CDR3 runs 14 residues. The CDR3 sequence is CASSATPGADTQYF.

This sequence joins TRBV5-1 and TRBJ1-1. In germline, CDR1 is SGHRS, CDR2 YFSETQ. The CDR3 contains 14 residues. CDR3 region: CASSPGPVEPEAFF.

The CDR3 is CASGTVYTGYNEQFF. This chain uses TRBV5-6 with TRBJ2-1; no DNA is available, so the TRBD1 call from TCRdb remains unchecked. The CDR3 contains 15 residues. CDR1 and CDR2 from the germline V gene are SGHDT and YYEEEE.

The V call is TRBV5-1, the J call TRBJ1-3; without DNA, the TCRdb call of TRBD1 cannot be checked. Germline-derived CDR1 and CDR2 are SGHRS and YFSETQ. The CDR3 has 16 residues. CDR3 in amino acids: CASSFTDSLPGNTIYF.

The chain is built from TRBV28 and TRBJ1-1. The CDR3 covers 11 residues. Looked up from germline, CDR1 is MDHEN and CDR2 is SYDVKM. This CDR3 reads CASPSSTEAFF.

This rearrangement joins TRBV12-3 or TRBV12-4 to TRBJ1-6; the D call of TRBD1 rests on TCRdb alone, since no DNA is present to check it. The length of the CDR3 is 14 residues. The CDR3 here is CASSFWDRGSPLHF.

The gene calls are TRBV4-1 and TRBJ1-2; the D gene TCRdb calls, TRBD1, cannot be checked with no DNA. This CDR3 has 20 residues. From germline, CDR1 is MGHRA and CDR2 YSYEKL. The CDR3 protein is CASSQPPKWPGQGADYGYTF.

This rearrangement joins TRBV2 to TRBJ2-5; TCRdb selects TRBD1, and the lack of DNA leaves this call unchecked. The V gene's germline CDR1 is SNHLY and CDR2 FYNNEI. This CDR3 has 12 amino acids. This CDR3 reads CASSEDFRSGYF.

This chain connects TRBV5-6 to TRBJ2-3; the TRBD2 assignment by TCRdb is unverifiable without DNA. Germline lookup yields CDR1 SGHDT and CDR2 YYEEEE. The CDR3 spans 18 residues. CDR3 residues: CASDIGNVRRRDTDTQYF.